These 29 T cell receptor beta chains originate from one sample sequenced in a study of blood T cell repertoires in COVID-19. The method was immunoSEQ multiplex PCR; TCRdb's version includes in-frame clones alone and lacks a portion of them. Of about 80,000 clones detected, roughly 80% appear once; the ten largest clones hold around a third. Sequencing input: peripheral blood. These receptors were collected from a woman in her seventies with acute or convalescent COVID-19.

The rearrangement uses TRBV14 and TRBJ1-3; D is possibly TRBD1 (5 bases). V lost 4 bases, J lost 0 bases, and 10 bases lay in between. The germline CDR1 and CDR2 sequences are SGHDN and FVKESK. The CDR3 has 15 amino acids. CDR3 amino acids: CASSPLQVSGNTIYF. Here the CDR3 DNA reads TGTGCCAGCAGCCCACTACAGGTCTCTGGAAACACCATATATTTT. Drawing the rest from reference TRBV14 and TRBJ1-3, the complete variable domain is EAGVTQFPSHSVIEKGQTVTLRCDPISGHDNLYWYRRVMGKEIKFLLHFVKESKQDESGMPNNRFLAERTGGTYSTLKVQPAELEDSGVYFCASSPLQVSGNTIYFGEGSWLTVV.

The V gene is TRBV5-6, the J gene TRBJ2-3, with 9 bases aligning to TRBD2. Germline assignment: CDR1 SGHDT and CDR2 YYEEEE. V gave up 4 bases and J gave up 6 bases; unmatched junction bases: 6. This CDR3 is 14 amino acids long. This chain's CDR3 is CASSDSGSVDTQYF. CDR3 coding DNA: TGTGCCAGCAGCGATAGCGGGAGTGTGGATACGCAGTATTTT.

In this sample, this clone turned up once. The rearrangement links TRBV19 to TRBJ2-7; tentative D call: TRBD2 (7 bases). Trimming left V 6 bases short and J 3 bases short, with 15 bases between. Germline V gene sequence: CDR1 LNHDA, CDR2 SQIVND (reference sequence). This CDR3 comprises 14 residues. This chain's CDR3 is CASRFRGADYEQYF. The CDR3 DNA sequence: TGTGCCAGTAGATTCCGGGGGGCGGACTACGAGCAGTACTTC.

CDR3 in DNA: TGCGCCAGCAGACCGACCCGAGACAGGGTTACTAATGAAAAACTGTTTTTT. It encodes CASRPTRDRVTNEKLFF. The rearrangement uses TRBV5-1 and TRBJ1-4, with 7 nucleotides matching TRBD1. The length of the CDR3 is 17 residues. With 5 bases clipped from V and 2 bases from J, the junction kept 12 bases outside the gene matches. Germline CDR1 is SGHRS and CDR2 is YFSETQ. The full variable domain, rest sourced from reference TRBV5-1 and TRBJ1-4, is KAGVTQTPRYLIKTRGQQVTLSCSPISGHRSVSWYQQTPGQGLQFLFEYFSETQRNKGNFPGRFSGRQFSNSRSEMNVSTLELGDSALYLCASRPTRDRVTNEKLFFGSGTQLSVL.

The chain employs TRBV30 and TRBJ1-5; no reliable D call. The CDR3 loop spans 13 amino acids. V gave up 0 bases and J gave up 3 bases, with 6 bases separating them. Germline assignment: CDR1 GTSNPN and CDR2 SVGIG (reference sequence). The CDR3 spells CAWSVQNNQPQHF. CDR3 sequence (DNA): TGTGCCTGGAGTGTACAGAACAATCAGCCCCAGCATTTT. Combining the CDR3 with reference TRBV30 and TRBJ1-5 gives the whole variable domain SQTIHQWPATLVQPVGSPLSLECTVEGTSNPNLYWYRQAAGRGLQLLFYSVGIGQISSEVPQNLSASRPQDRQFILSSKKLLLSDSGFYLCAWSVQNNQPQHFGDGTRLSIL.

This chain connects TRBV11-2 to TRBJ1-2; the D is unclear. CDR3 length: 13 amino acids. Trimming pared 1 base from V and 2 bases from J, leaving 5 bases between. CDR1 is SGHAT, CDR2 FQNNGV, per germline. The CDR3 coding sequence is TGTGCCAGCAGCTTAGGAGGAAACTATGGCTACACCTTC. Translation: CASSLGGNYGYTF. Variable domain in full (rest from reference TRBV11-2 and TRBJ1-2): EAGVAQSPRYKIIEKRQSVAFWCNPISGHATLYWYQQILGQGPKLLIQFQNNGVVDDSQLPKDRFSAERLKGVDSTLKIQPAKLEDSAVYLCASSLGGNYGYTFGSGTRLTVV.

The J gene is TRBJ2-7, the V gene TRBV28; 11 bases are shared with TRBD2. V gave up 5 bases and J gave up 2 bases; unmatched junction bases: 2. This CDR3 region has 14 residues. Germline lookup yields CDR1 MDHEN and CDR2 SYDVKM. CDR3 sequence (DNA): TGTGCCAGCAGTAAGACTAGCGGGACCTACGAGCAGTACTTC. As protein: CASSKTSGTYEQYF. Looking up the rest from reference TRBV28 and TRBJ2-7 gives the full variable domain: DVKVTQSSRYLVKRTGEKVFLECVQDMDHENMFWYRQDPGLGLRLIYFSYDVKMKEKGDIPEGYSVSREKKERFSLILESASTNQTSMYLCASSKTSGTYEQYFGPGTRLTVT.

The J gene is TRBJ1-4, the V gene TRBV6-5; 7 nucleotides align to TRBD1. The length of the CDR3 is 13 residues. CDR1 and CDR2 from the germline V gene are MNHEY and SVGAGI. Trimming took 5 bases from V and 10 from J; bases not matched to a gene: 7. For the CDR3, the DNA is TGTGCCAGCAGTCCTGGCCAGGGGGGAAAACTGTTTTTT. Translated: CASSPGQGGKLFF.

The V and J genes are TRBV5-1 and TRBJ1-4; possible D gene TRBD1, 5 bases. Per germline, CDR1 SGHRS and CDR2 YFSETQ. V lost 3 bases, J lost 8 bases, and 14 bases lay in between. The CDR3 is 14 amino acids. The CDR3 reads CASSWRDPAEKLFF. CDR3 DNA sequence: TGCGCCAGCAGCTGGAGGGACCCTGCCGAAAAACTGTTTTTT.

The chain has TRBV9 and TRBJ2-2, with 7 nucleotides matching TRBD2. The trim removed 1 base at V and 4 bases at J, leaving 4 bases unmatched. CDR1 SGDLS and CDR2 YYNGEE come from the germline V gene. The CDR3 runs 15 residues. Written as DNA, the CDR3 is TGTGCCAGCAGCGTATCTTCGGGGGGCACCGGGGAGCTGTTTTTT. This codes for CASSVSSGGTGELFF.

This clone was seen a few times. The chain has TRBV29-1 and TRBJ2-5; no clear D. Germline V CDR1 and CDR2: SQVTM, ANQGSEA. The CDR3 extends over 13 amino acids. Trimming removed 6 bases at V and 0 bases at J, with 11 bases between. CDR3 sequence reads: CSVPGPDQETQYF. In DNA form, the CDR3 reads TGCAGCGTCCCAGGCCCGGACCAAGAGACCCAGTACTTC.

This chain joins TRBV4-1 and TRBJ2-3; no firm D call. V lost 6 bases and J 0 bases, leaving 13 bases between the germline ends. Per germline, CDR1 MGHRA and CDR2 YSYEKL. This CDR3 has 15 amino acids. The CDR3 sequence: CASSATQLSTDTQYF. CDR3 DNA: TGCGCCAGCAGTGCGACTCAACTAAGCACAGATACGCAGTATTTT.

In regard to this clone: The sample carries other DNA sequences with the same CDR3. This sequence joins TRBV9 and TRBJ2-1, with D tentatively TRBD2 (6 bases). Germline V gene lookup returns CDR1 SGDLS and CDR2 YYNGEE. Trimming cost V 4 bases and J 4 bases, with 15 bases left between them. The CDR3 is made up of 15 amino acids. CDR3 bases: TGTGCCAGCAGCCCTCGCTTAGCGGAGTACAATGAGCAGTTCTTC. It is translated as CASSPRLAEYNEQFF.

V and J are TRBV27 and TRBJ2-7, with TRBD1 matching 8 bases. Germline assignment: CDR1 MNHEY and CDR2 SMNVEV (reference sequence). With 5 bases clipped from V and 5 bases from J, the junction kept 8 bases outside the gene matches. This CDR3 is 14 amino acids long. In DNA form, the CDR3 reads TGTGCCAGCAGTCCAGACGGACAGGGTCACGAGCAGTACTTC. Protein: CASSPDGQGHEQYF.

The CDR3 sequence is CASGGRTFMNTEAFF. CDR3 nucleotide sequence: TGTGCCAGCGGGGGGAGGACATTCATGAACACTGAAGCTTTCTTT. The chain carries TRBV2 and TRBJ1-1; D may be TRBD1 (5 bases). CDR3 length: 15 amino acids. The germline CDR1 and CDR2 sequences are SNHLY and FYNNEI. With 8 bases removed from V and 0 bases from J, the gap between germline ends came to 16 bases.

This chain uses TRBV12-3 or TRBV12-4 with TRBJ1-2; D unclear. This CDR3 is 12 amino acids long. Between the trimmed V and J ends, which lost 3 bases and 8 bases, there was a span of 10 bases. In DNA form, the CDR3 reads TGTGCCAGCAGTTTTTCGAGAAGCGGCTACACCTTC. This encodes CASSFSRSGYTF.

The rearrangement links TRBV6-5 to TRBJ1-1; possible D gene TRBD1, 6 bases. V was pared by 6 bases and J by 5 bases, with 19 bases between. Germline V gene data show CDR1 as MNHEY and CDR2 as SVGAGI. CDR3 length equals 15 residues. The CDR3 nucleotides are TGTGCCAGCAGACCGATACAGGGTGGTGATACTGAAGCTTTCTTT. Translating gives CASRPIQGGDTEAFF.

The chain carries TRBV3-1 (or the pseudogene TRBV3-2) and TRBJ2-2, with a tentative D call TRBD1 (5 bases). Germline CDR1 and CDR2: LGHDT and YNNKEL (reference sequence). This CDR3 spans 15 amino acids. The V gene lost 4 bases and the J gene lost 0 bases, with 9 bases spanning the gap. CDR3 nucleotides: TGTGCCAGCAGCCCTCTAGGGGCGAACACCGGGGAGCTGTTTTTT. This translates into CASSPLGANTGELFF.

V and J are TRBV6-5 and TRBJ2-6; D possibly corresponds to TRBD1 (6 bases). V lost 5 bases and J 3 bases, leaving 8 bases between the germline ends. Germline V CDR1 and CDR2: MNHEY, SVGAGI. The CDR3 is 14 residues long. CDR3 in DNA: TGTGCCAGCAGTCAGGGGCTTGGGGCCAACGTCCTGACTTTC. It is translated as CASSQGLGANVLTF.

This clone was seen just once. V is TRBV27 and J is TRBJ1-6; the D gene is possibly TRBD1 (5 bases). Germline V gene sequence: CDR1 MNHEY, CDR2 SMNVEV (reference sequence). Trimming removed 2 bases from V and 8 bases from J, with 13 bases in between. The CDR3 consists of 15 residues. The CDR3 DNA sequence: TGTGCCAGCAGTTTAGGTCGGGGAGGGGATTCACCCCTCCACTTT. As protein: CASSLGRGGDSPLHF.

J is TRBJ2-7 and V is TRBV12-3 or TRBV12-4; a possible D gene is TRBD1 (6 bases). Trimming cost V 5 bases and J 3 bases, with 11 bases left between them. The CDR3 covers 13 residues. DNA for the CDR3: TGTGCCAGCAGTCAAACAGGGCGCTACGAGCAGTACTTC. Amino acid sequence: CASSQTGRYEQYF.

This clone was found once. The chain recombines TRBV27 with TRBJ2-7, with 12 bases aligning to TRBD1. Germline V gene sequence: CDR1 MNHEY, CDR2 SMNVEV (reference sequence). V lost 0 bases, J lost 6 bases, and 3 bases stayed unmatched. The CDR3 has 15 residues. CDR3 bases: TGTGCCAGCAGTTTATCGGGGACAGGGGGCGGCGAGCAGTACTTC. Its protein product is CASSLSGTGGGEQYF.

V gene TRBV19 combines with J gene TRBJ1-1; a weak D match, TRBD1 (6 bases). The CDR3 extends over 22 amino acids. Germline loops: CDR1 LNHDA, CDR2 SQIVND (reference sequence). Trimming shortened V by 1 base and J by 4 bases, and 34 bases separated the two germline ends. The CDR3 DNA is TGTGCCAGTAGTATAGGCTACTTCGGAGGCAGGGGAAGTGTGCCAGGCGCCACTGAAGCTTTCTTT. It yields the protein CASSIGYFGGRGSVPGATEAFF. The whole variable domain, remainder taken from reference TRBV19 and TRBJ1-1, is DGGITQSPKYLFRKEGQNVTLSCEQNLNHDAMYWYRQDPGQGLRLIYYSQIVNDFQKGDIAEGYSVSREKKESFPLTVTSAQKNPTAFYLCASSIGYFGGRGSVPGATEAFFGQGTRLTVV.

This chain uses TRBV7-8 with TRBJ1-6; 9 nucleotides line up with TRBD1. CDR3 length: 15 residues. Per the germline V gene, CDR1 is SGHVS and CDR2 is FQNEAQ. V was clipped by 5 bases and J by 9 bases; unmatched bases: 8. The CDR3 DNA is TGTGCCAGCAGCCCAAAGAGACAGGGGGGTTCACCCCTCCACTTT. It codes for CASSPKRQGGSPLHF.

The chain employs TRBV5-1 and TRBJ2-2; no firm D call. This CDR3 has 15 amino acids. Germline values: CDR1 SGHRS, CDR2 YFSETQ. V was pared by 4 bases and J by 6 bases, with 16 bases between. CDR3 DNA sequence: TGCGCCAGCAGCCTAAGCACCTTAACCGCCGGGGAGCTGTTTTTT. Translated, it gives CASSLSTLTAGELFF.

This rearrangement joins TRBV15 to TRBJ2-7; 9 nucleotides agree with TRBD1. The ends lost 1 base at V and 3 bases at J; junction bases unmatched: 13. The CDR3 length is 18 residues. The germline CDR1 and CDR2 sequences are LNHNV and YYDKDF (reference sequence). The CDR3 nucleotides read TGTGCCACCAGCAGAGTCCGCTCCCCGGGACAGGGAAACTACGAGCAGTACTTC. This translates into CATSRVRSPGQGNYEQYF.

This clone was picked up a small number of times. The chain joins TRBV29-1 to TRBJ2-5; TRBD2 aligns across 7 bases. V dropped 0 bases and J dropped 2; count of bases not matched to a gene: 9. CDR1 SQVTM and CDR2 ANQGSEA come from the germline V gene. The CDR3 is 16 residues long. The CDR3: CSVEDLDGRKQETQYF. For the CDR3, the DNA is TGCAGCGTTGAAGACCTTGACGGGAGGAAGCAAGAGACCCAGTACTTC.

J is TRBJ1-1 and V is TRBV5-5, with D hard to call. Trimming cost V 2 bases and J 4 bases, with 12 bases left between them. In germline, CDR1 is SGHKS, CDR2 YYEKEE (reference sequence). The CDR3 has 14 amino acids. The CDR3 sequence is CASSFLEAATEAFF. CDR3 in DNA: TGTGCCAGCAGCTTTCTCGAGGCCGCCACTGAAGCTTTCTTT.

The J gene is TRBJ2-5, the V gene TRBV10-1; the D gene is possibly TRBD2 (5 bases). Trimming left V 3 bases short and J 0 bases short, with 5 bases between. The CDR3 is made up of 13 amino acids. Per the germline V gene, CDR1 is WNHNN and CDR2 is SYGVQD (reference sequence). The CDR3: CASSDGNQETQYF. The CDR3 coding sequence is TGCGCCAGCAGTGACGGGAACCAAGAGACCCAGTACTTC.